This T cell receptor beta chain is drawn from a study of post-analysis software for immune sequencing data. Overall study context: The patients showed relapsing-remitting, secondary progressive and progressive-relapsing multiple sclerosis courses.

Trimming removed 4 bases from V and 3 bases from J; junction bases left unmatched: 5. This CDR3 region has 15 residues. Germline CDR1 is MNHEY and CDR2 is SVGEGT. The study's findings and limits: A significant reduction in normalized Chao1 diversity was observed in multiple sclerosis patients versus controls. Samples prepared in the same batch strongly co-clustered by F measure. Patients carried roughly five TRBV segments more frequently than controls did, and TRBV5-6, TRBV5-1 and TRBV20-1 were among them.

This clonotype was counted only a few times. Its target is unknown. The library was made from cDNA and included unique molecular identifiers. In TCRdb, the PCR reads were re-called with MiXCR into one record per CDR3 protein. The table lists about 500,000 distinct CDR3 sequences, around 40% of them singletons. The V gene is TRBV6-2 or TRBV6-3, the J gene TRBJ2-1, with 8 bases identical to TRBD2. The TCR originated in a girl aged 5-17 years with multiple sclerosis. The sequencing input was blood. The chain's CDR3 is CASSFPGLDYNEQFF. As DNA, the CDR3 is TGTGCCAGCAGTTTCCCGGGACTAGACTACAATGAGCAGTTCTTC.